This TCR beta chain comes out of a study of blood T cells in healthy people across ages. This CDR3 is built from 14 residues. For the second PCR, which ran for roughly 7 to 11 cycles, a sample-barcoded 5' primer and a J-beta primer mix were used. TCRdb reprocessed the 5' RACE reads via MiXCR and lists one record per CDR3 protein. The sample lists some 1.5 million distinct CDR3 sequences; about 30% were seen once. This clonotype showed up many times. Sequencing was performed on blood. The V call is TRBV12-3 or TRBV12-4, the J call TRBJ2-5; TRBD1 matches at 7 bases. The tail of the sequence fits TRBJ2-7 better, so the J call may be wrong. This TCR was sampled from a woman in her twenties or thirties in good health. Written as DNA, the CDR3 is TGTGCCAGCAGTTTATCCGGGACAGTGAGCGAGCAGTACTTC. Protein sequence: CASSLSGTVSEQYF.